This T cell receptor beta chain emerged from a study of beta chain features in type 1 diabetes. Germline lookup yields CDR1 SQVTM and CDR2 ANQGSEA. The CDR3 length is 14 residues. About this clone itself: The germline gene is not matched at one end of the junction; a read error may be the cause.

Of the isolated RNA, all was reverse transcribed, and so the sequenced material was expressed TCRB transcripts. TCRdb's table, derived via immunoSEQ multiplex PCR, lists solely in-frame clones and lacks some. The table includes 250,000 or so clones, about 25% detected once. This chain uses TRBV29-1 with TRBJ2-5; tentatively, D is TRBD1 or TRBD2 (5 bases each). This receptor was taken from a man aged 25-40 years in good health. The sample was central memory CD4+ T cells from blood. In DNA form, the CDR3 reads TGCAGCGGTGAAACCCGGGGCCGAGGAGAGACCCAGTACTTC. Translation gives CSGETRGRGETQYF.